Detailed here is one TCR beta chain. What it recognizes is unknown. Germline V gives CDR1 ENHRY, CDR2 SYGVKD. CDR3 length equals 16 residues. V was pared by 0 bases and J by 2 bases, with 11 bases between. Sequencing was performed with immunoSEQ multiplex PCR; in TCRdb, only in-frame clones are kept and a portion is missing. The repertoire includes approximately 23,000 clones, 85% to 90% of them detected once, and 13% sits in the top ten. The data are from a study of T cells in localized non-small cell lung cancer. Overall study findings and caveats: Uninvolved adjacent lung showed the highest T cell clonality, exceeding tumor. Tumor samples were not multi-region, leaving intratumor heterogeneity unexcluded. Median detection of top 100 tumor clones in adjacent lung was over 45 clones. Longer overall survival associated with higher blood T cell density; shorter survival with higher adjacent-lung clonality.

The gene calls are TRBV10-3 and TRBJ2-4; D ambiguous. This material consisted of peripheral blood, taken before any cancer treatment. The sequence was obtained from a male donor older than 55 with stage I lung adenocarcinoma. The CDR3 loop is CAISESLGPPKNIQYF. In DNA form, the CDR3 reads TGTGCCATCAGTGAGTCGTTAGGACCCCCCAAAAACATTCAGTACTTC.